The source of this T cell receptor beta chain is a study of post-analysis software for immune sequencing data. Study results and caveats: Those with multiple sclerosis, the patient group, showed significantly lower normalized Chao1 diversity than controls. When patients were compared with controls, a handful of TRBV segments were more frequent, TRBV5-6, TRBV5-1 and TRBV20-1 among them.

In this sample, this clonotype turned up a few times. The antigen is undetermined. The authors incorporated unique molecular identifiers into the TCR beta cDNA libraries. TCRdb reprocessed the PCR reads with MiXCR, giving one entry per CDR3 protein. The sample has hundreds of thousands of distinct CDR3 sequences; 55% to 60% are singletons. CDR3 size: 14 residues. Per germline, CDR1 LGHDT and CDR2 YNNKEL (reference sequence). After removal of 1 base from V and 5 bases from J, the junction contained 2 bases not matched to a gene. The sequence came from a girl aged 2 to 10 with multiple sclerosis. Sample: blood. The rearrangement uses TRBV3-1 and TRBJ2-3; 8 positions match TRBD2. CDR3 protein: CASSQAAGGDTQYF. The CDR3, as DNA: TGTGCCAGCAGCCAAGCCGCGGGAGGAGATACGCAGTATTTT.